This T cell receptor beta chain was recorded in a study of T-cell reconstitution after alpha-beta-depleted transplantation in children. Notes on the study in general: Alpha-beta T cells present about two months after transplant were reported to originate from several hundred expanded graft clones. T-cell counts and diversity were attributed mostly to newly produced T cells one year after transplant.

Unique molecular identifiers featured in how the TCRbeta library was prepared. TCRdb used MiXCR to reprocess the PCR reads, holding one entry per CDR3 protein. The data hold fewer than 750,000 distinct CDR3 sequences, with 27% observed a single time. This clonotype was recorded a few times. The target antigen is unknown. The CDR3 contains 15 residues. V was cut by 2 bases and J by 4 bases, with 16 bases left in between. Germline values: CDR1 SGHNT, CDR2 YYREEE (reference sequence). The specimen was PBMCs, collected before TCRalphabeta/CD19-depleted stem cell transplant. This clonotype was sampled from a boy in the first two years of life with Wiskott-Aldrich syndrome, due to receive a stem cell transplant. This chain joins TRBV5-4 and TRBJ2-7; perhaps TRBD1 as D (6 bases). The CDR3 sequence is CASSFGTGRIYEQYF. The CDR3 bases are TGTGCCAGCAGCTTTGGTACAGGGCGGATTTACGAGCAGTACTTC.